Each of the 8 T cell receptor beta chains below was sequenced from the same sample in a study of blood T cell repertoires in COVID-19. The protocol was immunoSEQ multiplex PCR, while the TCRdb copy is restricted to in-frame clones and leaves out a portion. The sample contains tens of thousands of clones, over 80% of which appear only once. Sequencing was done on a sample of peripheral blood. These receptors were collected from a man aged 45-65 years with acute or convalescent COVID-19.

V and J are TRBV24-1 and TRBJ2-1, with no clear D. From germline, CDR1 is KGHDR and CDR2 SFDVKD. CDR3 size: 16 residues. V was trimmed by 2 bases and J by 0 bases, leaving 10 bases between them. In DNA form, the CDR3 reads TGTGCCACCAGTGATTCCCTCAGGATCTCCTACAATGAGCAGTTCTTC. Translation gives CATSDSLRISYNEQFF.

V usage is TRBV6-1 and J usage is TRBJ2-7; D gene unclear. The V gene's germline CDR1 is MNHNS and CDR2 SASEGT. This CDR3 is 17 amino acids long. Trimming left V 1 base short and J 3 bases short, with 19 bases between. This CDR3 is CASSEGAPHSTYYEQYF. CDR3 sequence (DNA): TGTGCCAGCAGTGAAGGGGCACCGCATTCAACATACTACGAGCAGTACTTC.

The rearrangement links TRBV2 to TRBJ2-2, with 7 bases that match TRBD2. In germline, CDR1 is SNHLY, CDR2 FYNNEI. With 6 bases clipped from V and 1 base from J, the junction kept 8 bases outside the gene matches. The CDR3 covers 16 residues. CDR3 coding DNA: TGTGCCAGCAGCCAGCAGGGCGGGGGGAACACCGGGGAGCTGTTTTTT. Translated, it gives CASSQQGGGNTGELFF.

The chain combines TRBV2 with TRBJ1-5, with a tentative D call TRBD1 (5 bases). This CDR3 contains 12 residues. The V gene lost 8 bases and the J gene lost 3 bases, with 8 bases spanning the gap. Germline V gene lookup returns CDR1 SNHLY and CDR2 FYNNEI. The CDR3 loop reads CASGAPNQPQHF. The CDR3 DNA sequence: TGTGCCAGCGGGGCACCCAATCAGCCCCAGCATTTT.

The chain has TRBV29-1 and TRBJ1-4; TRBD1 might be the D (5 bases). The CDR3 spans 12 residues. In germline, CDR1 is SQVTM, CDR2 ANQGSEA. Trimming removed 7 bases at V and 4 bases at J, with 10 bases between. CDR3 in DNA: TGCAGCGCCGGCGACAGTAATGAAAAACTGTTTTTT. This codes for CSAGDSNEKLFF.

In its sample, this clone was seen a few times. The chain links TRBV28 to TRBJ1-5; 7 bases map to TRBD1. V shed 3 bases, J shed 7 bases, and the junction held 9 bases outside the gene matches. Looked up from germline, CDR1 is MDHEN and CDR2 is SYDVKM. The CDR3 runs to 15 residues. The CDR3 is CASSLSGGNVQPQHF. CDR3 DNA sequence: TGTGCCAGCAGTTTGTCAGGGGGTAATGTGCAGCCCCAGCATTTT.

The J gene is TRBJ2-3, the V gene TRBV7-2; 13 bases are shared with TRBD2. CDR1 SGHTA and CDR2 FQGNSA come from the germline V gene. V lost 7 bases to trimming and J lost 4 bases; unmatched junction nucleotides: 8. The CDR3 is 16 amino acids. CDR3 DNA: TGTGCCAGCATGACTAGCGGGAGGAAGAGGGCAGATACGCAGTATTTT. This codes for CASMTSGRKRADTQYF.

The rearrangement uses TRBV30 and TRBJ1-4, with 7 bases fitting TRBD1. V lost 4 bases, J lost 8 bases, and 10 bases stayed unmatched. The germline gives CDR1 GTSNPN, CDR2 SVGIG (reference sequence). The CDR3 length is 14 residues. The CDR3 DNA follows: TGTGCCTGGACATCAGGGGGGTATGGCGAAAAACTGTTTTTT. Translation: CAWTSGGYGEKLFF.